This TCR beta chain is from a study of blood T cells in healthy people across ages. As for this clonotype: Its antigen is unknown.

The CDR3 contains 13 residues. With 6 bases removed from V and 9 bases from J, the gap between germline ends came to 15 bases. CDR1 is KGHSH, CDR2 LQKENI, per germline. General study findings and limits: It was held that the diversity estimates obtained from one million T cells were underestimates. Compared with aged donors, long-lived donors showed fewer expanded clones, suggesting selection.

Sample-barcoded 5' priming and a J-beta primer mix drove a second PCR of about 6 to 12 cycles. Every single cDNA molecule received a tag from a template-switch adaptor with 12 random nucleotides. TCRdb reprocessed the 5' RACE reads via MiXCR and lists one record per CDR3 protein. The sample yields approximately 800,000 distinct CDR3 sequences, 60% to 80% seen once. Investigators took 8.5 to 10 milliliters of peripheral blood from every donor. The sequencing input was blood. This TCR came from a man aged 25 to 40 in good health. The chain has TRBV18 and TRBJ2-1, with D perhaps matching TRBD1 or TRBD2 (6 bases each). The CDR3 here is CASSTNRGVEQFF. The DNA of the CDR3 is TGTGCCAGCTCCACGAATAGGGGGGTTGAGCAGTTCTTC.